This is a list of T cell receptor beta chains from one sample in a study of cytomegalovirus exposure and HLA in healthy donors. Produced via immunoSEQ multiplex PCR; TCRdb's table is partial and in-frame only. The sample yields more than 80,000 clones, roughly 90% seen once. Sequencing input: PBMCs. These receptors were taken from a woman under 30 in good health and CMV-seropositive. The CDR3 runs from the conserved cysteine through the conserved F or W. Fields, in order: CDR3 protein, CDR3 DNA, J gene, clone size, V gene, D gene. D genes are given only for firm matches. Clone size is not always given. Where it is, it says once, few, many or a class for expanded clones.

CDR3 protein: CASSGTVSNQPQHF
CDR3 DNA: TGTGCCAGCAGTGGGACAGTTAGCAATCAGCCCCAGCATTTT
J gene: TRBJ1-5
clone size: .
V gene: TRBV28
D gene: TRBD1

CDR3 protein: CASSSTGFMNTEAFF
CDR3 DNA: TGTGCCAGCAGTTCAACAGGGTTCATGAACACTGAAGCTTTCTTT
J gene: TRBJ1-1
clone size: once
V gene: TRBV27
D gene: .

CDR3 protein: CASSLHPEGNTIYF
CDR3 DNA: TGTGCCAGCAGTTTACACCCGGAGGGAAACACCATATATTTT
J gene: TRBJ1-3
clone size: .
V gene: TRBV6-6
D gene: .

CDR3 protein: CASSPLARGYGYTF
CDR3 DNA: TGTGCCAGCAGCCCCCTGGCAAGGGGCTATGGCTACACCTTC
J gene: TRBJ1-2
clone size: once
V gene: TRBV7-2
D gene: .

CDR3 protein: CASSSRDRGYEQYF
CDR3 DNA: TGTGCCAGCAGCTCCCGGGACAGGGGTTACGAGCAGTACTTC
J gene: TRBJ2-7
clone size: once
V gene: TRBV7-9
D gene: TRBD1

CDR3 protein: CASSEVGGGGFKETQYF
CDR3 DNA: TGTGCCAGCAGTGAAGTCGGAGGCGGGGGTTTCAAAGAGACCCAGTACTTC
J gene: TRBJ2-5
clone size: once
V gene: TRBV6-1
D gene: TRBD2

CDR3 protein: CASSQTGGDYGYTF
CDR3 DNA: TGCGCCAGCAGCCAAACAGGGGGTGACTATGGCTACACCTTC
J gene: TRBJ1-2
clone size: .
V gene: TRBV4-1
D gene: TRBD1

CDR3 protein: CASSTFPDSIANQPQHF
CDR3 DNA: TGTGCCAGTAGTACCTTCCCGGACAGTATTGCCAATCAGCCCCAGCATTTT
J gene: TRBJ1-5
clone size: .
V gene: TRBV19
D gene: .

CDR3 protein: CASSLALNSETQYF
CDR3 DNA: TGTGCCAGCAGCTTAGCTCTAAATTCAGAGACCCAGTACTTC
J gene: TRBJ2-5
clone size: .
V gene: TRBV7-9
D gene: .

CDR3 protein: CSVKNRGSNYGYTF
CDR3 DNA: TGCAGCGTGAAGAACAGGGGGTCTAACTATGGCTACACCTTC
J gene: TRBJ1-2
clone size: once
V gene: TRBV29-1
D gene: TRBD1

CDR3 protein: CASSSPWHLGNTEAFF
CDR3 DNA: TGTGCCAGTAGCTCGCCTTGGCACCTAGGGAACACTGAAGCTTTCTTT
J gene: TRBJ1-1
clone size: .
V gene: TRBV19
D gene: .

CDR3 protein: CASSIDRNQPQHF
CDR3 DNA: TGTGCCAGCAGCATCGACAGGAATCAGCCCCAGCATTTT
J gene: TRBJ1-5
clone size: .
V gene: TRBV11-2
D gene: .

CDR3 protein: CASSLASSGGAYTQYF
CDR3 DNA: TGTGCCAGCAGCTTGGCCTCTAGCGGGGGGGCTTATACGCAGTATTTT
J gene: TRBJ2-3
clone size: .
V gene: TRBV5-5
D gene: TRBD2

CDR3 protein: CASSYSLQGTNEKLFF
CDR3 DNA: TGTGCCAGCAGTTACTCGTTACAGGGAACTAATGAAAAACTGTTTTTT
J gene: TRBJ1-4
clone size: .
V gene: TRBV6-5
D gene: .

CDR3 protein: CASRPIPGTLFIDTQYF
CDR3 DNA: TGTGCCAGCAGACCAATCCCCGGGACACTCTTCATTGATACGCAGTATTTT
J gene: TRBJ2-3
clone size: .
V gene: TRBV27
D gene: .

CDR3 protein: CASSISDIRMGGAFF
CDR3 DNA: TGTGCCAGCAGTATTTCTGACATTCGGATGGGGGGAGCTTTCTTT
J gene: TRBJ1-1
clone size: .
V gene: TRBV6-1
D gene: .

CDR3 protein: CASSLYRESNQPQHF
CDR3 DNA: TGTGCCAGCAGTTTATACAGGGAAAGCAATCAGCCCCAGCATTTT
J gene: TRBJ1-5
clone size: .
V gene: TRBV28
D gene: .

CDR3 protein: CASSAGTATNEKLFF
CDR3 DNA: TGTGCCAGCAGCGCAGGGACAGCAACTAATGAAAAACTGTTTTTT
J gene: TRBJ1-4
clone size: .
V gene: TRBV9
D gene: TRBD1

CDR3 protein: CASSSGTGEGRRYTF
CDR3 DNA: TGTGCCAGCAGTTCTGGGACAGGGGAGGGTCGGCGCTACACCTTC
J gene: TRBJ1-2
clone size: .
V gene: TRBV28
D gene: TRBD1

CDR3 protein: CASSLEGRTEAFF
CDR3 DNA: TGCGCCAGCAGCTTGGAAGGGAGGACTGAAGCTTTCTTT
J gene: TRBJ1-1
clone size: once
V gene: TRBV5-1
D gene: .

CDR3 protein: CASSETGTEAFF
CDR3 DNA: TGTGCCAGCAGCGAGACAGGCACTGAAGCTTTCTTT
J gene: TRBJ1-1
clone size: few
V gene: TRBV7-9
D gene: .

CDR3 protein: CASAGEVAKNIQYF
CDR3 DNA: TGTGCCAGCGCGGGAGAAGTAGCCAAAAACATTCAGTACTTC
J gene: TRBJ2-4
clone size: .
V gene: TRBV6-1
D gene: TRBD2

CDR3 protein: CASSQVSDRYYGYTF
CDR3 DNA: TGCGCCAGCAGCCAGGTCAGCGACAGATACTATGGCTACACCTTC
J gene: TRBJ1-2
clone size: .
V gene: TRBV4-1
D gene: .

CDR3 protein: CASSSRGEYEKLFF
CDR3 DNA: TGTGCCAGCAGCTCCAGGGGTGAATATGAAAAACTGTTTTTT
J gene: TRBJ1-4
clone size: .
V gene: TRBV7-9
D gene: .

CDR3 protein: CASSLADWETQYF
CDR3 DNA: TGTGCCAGCAGCTTAGCAGACTGGGAGACCCAGTACTTC
J gene: TRBJ2-5
clone size: .
V gene: TRBV7-9
D gene: .

CDR3 protein: CASTWTGTSPLHF
CDR3 DNA: TGTGCCAGCACTTGGACAGGGACCTCACCCCTCCACTTT
J gene: TRBJ1-6
clone size: .
V gene: TRBV6-1
D gene: TRBD1

CDR3 protein: CASSLDPLKNTEAFF
CDR3 DNA: TGTGCCAGCAGCTTAGACCCCCTTAAGAACACTGAAGCTTTCTTT
J gene: TRBJ1-1
clone size: .
V gene: TRBV11-2
D gene: .

CDR3 protein: CSVDKNTGEGYTF
CDR3 DNA: TGCAGCGTTGATAAGAACACAGGGGAAGGCTACACCTTC
J gene: TRBJ1-2
clone size: .
V gene: TRBV29-1
D gene: TRBD1

CDR3 protein: CASSYFEGSQETQYF
CDR3 DNA: TGTGCCAGCAGTTACTTCGAGGGTAGCCAAGAGACCCAGTACTTC
J gene: TRBJ2-5
clone size: .
V gene: TRBV6-6
D gene: .

CDR3 protein: CASSFTGTGGNEQFF
CDR3 DNA: TGCGCCAGCAGCTTCACCGGGACAGGGGGCAATGAGCAGTTCTTC
J gene: TRBJ2-1
clone size: .
V gene: TRBV5-1
D gene: TRBD1

CDR3 protein: CASSQPTGDTEAFF
CDR3 DNA: TGCGCCAGCAGCCAACCGACAGGGGACACTGAAGCTTTCTTT
J gene: TRBJ1-1
clone size: .
V gene: TRBV4-1
D gene: TRBD1

CDR3 protein: CASRPSHQVHYGYTF
CDR3 DNA: TGTGCCAGCCGTCCCTCCCACCAGGTTCACTATGGCTACACCTTC
J gene: TRBJ1-2
clone size: .
V gene: TRBV19
D gene: .

CDR3 protein: CASSFGSVGRTYNEQFF
CDR3 DNA: TGTGCCAGCAGTTTCGGGTCGGTGGGGAGAACCTACAATGAGCAGTTCTTC
J gene: TRBJ2-1
clone size: .
V gene: TRBV27
D gene: .

CDR3 protein: CASTRRTAGSNTGELFF
CDR3 DNA: TGCGCCAGCACCCGGCGAACTGCGGGTTCGAACACCGGGGAGCTGTTTTTT
J gene: TRBJ2-2
clone size: .
V gene: TRBV5-1
D gene: .

CDR3 protein: CASSPRGGEQYF
CDR3 DNA: TGTGCCAGCAGCCCGCGCGGGGGCGAGCAGTACTTC
J gene: TRBJ2-7
clone size: .
V gene: TRBV7-8
D gene: TRBD2

CDR3 protein: CASSQVFSGGIYNEQFF
CDR3 DNA: TGCGCCAGCAGCCAAGTCTTCAGCGGGGGGATCTACAATGAGCAGTTCTTC
J gene: TRBJ2-1
clone size: .
V gene: TRBV4-1
D gene: TRBD2

CDR3 protein: CASGEGAEAFF
CDR3 DNA: TGTGCCAGCGGAGAAGGAGCTGAAGCTTTCTTT
J gene: TRBJ1-1
clone size: .
V gene: TRBV6-6
D gene: .

CDR3 protein: CSVSAGAGNQPQHF
CDR3 DNA: TGCAGCGTTTCGGCCGGAGCCGGTAATCAGCCCCAGCATTTT
J gene: TRBJ1-5
clone size: once
V gene: TRBV29-1
D gene: .

CDR3 protein: CASSLDMSGEYTEAFF
CDR3 DNA: TGTGCCAGCAGTTTAGATATGTCAGGGGAGTATACTGAAGCTTTCTTT
J gene: TRBJ1-1
clone size: once
V gene: TRBV28
D gene: .

CDR3 protein: CASSEAAGNTGELFF
CDR3 DNA: TGTGCCAGCAGTGAAGCGGCAGGGAACACCGGGGAGCTGTTTTTT
J gene: TRBJ2-2
clone size: few
V gene: TRBV6-1
D gene: .

CDR3 protein: CASSLGTGNLEAFF
CDR3 DNA: TGCGCCAGCAGCCTGGGGACAGGGAATCTTGAAGCTTTCTTT
J gene: TRBJ1-1
clone size: .
V gene: TRBV5-1
D gene: TRBD1

CDR3 protein: CASSPDRQWRYEQFF
CDR3 DNA: TGTGCCAGCAGCCCGGACAGGCAGTGGCGCTATGAGCAGTTCTTC
J gene: TRBJ2-1
clone size: .
V gene: TRBV28
D gene: TRBD1

CDR3 protein: CASSLGTGQETQYF
CDR3 DNA: TGTGCCAGCAGCCTCGGGACAGGGCAAGAGACCCAGTACTTC
J gene: TRBJ2-5
clone size: once
V gene: TRBV7-6
D gene: TRBD1

CDR3 protein: CASSGGVLVDSYNEQFF
CDR3 DNA: TGTGCCAGCAGTGGCGGTGTACTGGTGGACTCCTACAATGAGCAGTTCTTC
J gene: TRBJ2-1
clone size: .
V gene: TRBV2
D gene: .

CDR3 protein: CASSWRQRYNSPLHF
CDR3 DNA: TGTGCCAGCAGTTGGAGACAGAGATATAATTCACCCCTCCACTTT
J gene: TRBJ1-6
clone size: .
V gene: TRBV27
D gene: .

CDR3 protein: CASTPEGQSGELFF
CDR3 DNA: TGTGCCAGCACCCCGGAGGGTCAGTCCGGGGAGCTGTTTTTT
J gene: TRBJ2-2
clone size: once
V gene: TRBV5-6
D gene: .

CDR3 protein: CSVDRDGYTF
CDR3 DNA: TGCAGCGTTGACAGGGATGGCTACACCTTC
J gene: TRBJ1-2
clone size: .
V gene: TRBV20-1
D gene: TRBD1

CDR3 protein: CASSLTSGGSSYNEQFF
CDR3 DNA: TGCGCCAGCAGCCTGACTAGCGGGGGAAGCTCCTACAATGAGCAGTTCTTC
J gene: TRBJ2-1
clone size: .
V gene: TRBV4-1
D gene: TRBD2

CDR3 protein: CSVEGAGTGWETQYF
CDR3 DNA: TGCAGCGTTGAAGGGGCTGGGACAGGGTGGGAGACCCAGTACTTC
J gene: TRBJ2-5
clone size: .
V gene: TRBV29-1
D gene: TRBD1

CDR3 protein: CASSYNRGAGNTIYF
CDR3 DNA: TGTGCCAGCAGTTACAACAGGGGAGCGGGAAACACCATATATTTT
J gene: TRBJ1-3
clone size: .
V gene: TRBV6-5
D gene: TRBD1

CDR3 protein: CASYLGGGEQETQYF
CDR3 DNA: TGTGCCAGTTACCTCGGCGGGGGTGAGCAAGAGACCCAGTACTTC
J gene: TRBJ2-5
clone size: .
V gene: TRBV5-4
D gene: TRBD2

CDR3 protein: CASSRLAGDYNEQFF
CDR3 DNA: TGTGCCAGCAGCAGACTAGCGGGGGACTACAATGAGCAGTTCTTC
J gene: TRBJ2-1
clone size: few
V gene: TRBV6-4
D gene: TRBD2

CDR3 protein: CASSLQGLGNQPQHF
CDR3 DNA: TGCGCCAGCAGCCTCCAGGGGTTGGGGAATCAGCCCCAGCATTTT
J gene: TRBJ1-5
clone size: .
V gene: TRBV5-1
D gene: .

CDR3 protein: CASSQTRVDEQFF
CDR3 DNA: TGCGCCAGCAGCCAAACTAGGGTCGATGAGCAGTTCTTC
J gene: TRBJ2-1
clone size: .
V gene: TRBV4-1
D gene: .

CDR3 protein: CASSLSGGARNTEAFF
CDR3 DNA: TGTGCCAGCAGTCTCTCCGGAGGAGCAAGGAACACTGAAGCTTTCTTT
J gene: TRBJ1-1
clone size: .
V gene: TRBV27
D gene: .

CDR3 protein: CASSGGVSSYNEQFF
CDR3 DNA: TGTGCCAGTAGTGGCGGAGTTAGCTCCTACAATGAGCAGTTCTTC
J gene: TRBJ2-1
clone size: .
V gene: TRBV19
D gene: .

CDR3 protein: CATFHLAGADTQYF
CDR3 DNA: TGCGCCACCTTTCATCTAGCGGGGGCAGATACGCAGTATTTT
J gene: TRBJ2-3
clone size: .
V gene: TRBV10-2
D gene: TRBD2

CDR3 protein: CASSFTGDPTDTQYF
CDR3 DNA: TGTGCCAGCAGCTTCACCGGGGATCCCACAGATACGCAGTATTTT
J gene: TRBJ2-3
clone size: .
V gene: TRBV7-6
D gene: .

CDR3 protein: CASSVTESSYNSPLHF
CDR3 DNA: TGTGCCAGCAGCGTAACAGAGAGCTCCTATAATTCACCCCTCCACTTT
J gene: TRBJ1-6
clone size: .
V gene: TRBV9
D gene: .